Listed below are T cell receptor beta chains from one sample, sequenced in a study of cytomegalovirus exposure and HLA in healthy donors. The method was immunoSEQ multiplex PCR; TCRdb's version includes in-frame clones alone and lacks a portion of them. The data show tens of thousands of clones, 84% seen once. The sequenced material came from PBMCs. Source of these receptors: a man aged 18 to 30 in good health and CMV-seronegative. CDR3s include the opening cysteine and the closing phenylalanine or tryptophan. D genes are given only for firm matches. Size is stated for part of the rows, as once, few or many counts, or as a class when the clone is expanded.

>TRBJ1-2|-|TRBV11-2|-|12
CASSSQRGGYTF
TGTGCCAGCAGCTCCCAAAGGGGTGGCTACACCTTC
>TRBJ1-6|-|TRBV7-2|once|14
CASSQTRTNSPLHF
TGTGCCAGCAGCCAAACCAGGACTAACTCACCCCTCCACTTT
>TRBJ2-3|-|TRBV5-1|once|16
CASSRFSGSPTDTQYF
TGCGCCAGCAGCCGGTTTAGCGGCTCCCCCACAGATACGCAGTATTTT
>TRBJ2-1|TRBD2|TRBV7-2|-|13
CAGRAGGGNEQFF
TGTGCCGGGCGAGCGGGAGGGGGCAATGAGCAGTTCTTC
>TRBJ2-7|TRBD1|TRBV29-1|-|12
CSAGTGKGEQYF
TGCAGCGCTGGGACAGGGAAGGGCGAGCAGTACTTC
>TRBJ2-1|-|TRBV5-1|-|12
CASRGSPDEQFF
TGCGCCAGCAGGGGGAGCCCGGATGAGCAGTTCTTC
>TRBJ1-4|TRBD1|TRBV5-1|-|14
CASSFAGGQEKLFF
TGCGCCAGCAGCTTCGCAGGGGGCCAGGAAAAACTGTTTTTT
>TRBJ1-3|-|TRBV19|-|14
CASSLRGSGNTIYF
TGTGCCAGTAGTCTACGGGGATCTGGAAACACCATATATTTT
>TRBJ1-2|-|TRBV28|-|13
CASISLGNYGYTF
TGTGCCAGCATTTCTCTCGGGAACTATGGCTACACCTTC
>TRBJ2-5|TRBD2|TRBV9|-|13
CASKPSGQETQYF
TGTGCCAGCAAGCCTAGCGGCCAAGAGACCCAGTACTTC
>TRBJ2-3|TRBD2|TRBV6-1|-|12
CASILAGDTQYF
TGTGCCAGCATCCTAGCGGGAGATACGCAGTATTTT
>TRBJ1-5|-|TRBV7-2|-|14
CASTDTAGYQPQHF
TGTGCCAGCACCGACACGGCAGGGTACCAGCCCCAGCATTTT
>TRBJ1-1|-|TRBV25-1|-|13
CASSEPGITEAFF
TGTGCCAGCAGTGAGCCAGGGATAACTGAAGCTTTCTTT
>TRBJ2-7|-|TRBV5-1|-|15
CASSLDKGVTYEQYF
TGCGCCAGCAGCTTGGATAAGGGAGTTACCTACGAGCAGTACTTC